This TCR beta chain was documented in a study of cytomegalovirus exposure and HLA in healthy donors. Study-level results: Cytomegalovirus status was reportedly diagnosed by the classifier with high specificity and sensitivity.

The repertoire was sequenced with immunoSEQ multiplex PCR; TCRdb's copy has only in-frame clones and lacks some. Of 300,000 to 350,000 clones listed, roughly 87% were seen once; the top ten hold around 0.96%. Notes on this clone: Its matching antigen is unknown.

The receptor comes from a man aged 30-40 years in good health and CMV-seronegative. Source material: PBMCs.

CDR3 sequence: CASSLWQASNQPQHF. The CDR3 DNA sequence: TGTGCCAGCAGCTTATGGCAGGCGAGCAATCAGCCCCAGCATTTT. This chain links TRBV7-2 with TRBJ1-5; no firm D call. Germline-derived CDR1 and CDR2 are SGHTA and FQGNSA. The CDR3 contains 15 residues. Trimming took 2 bases from V and 1 from J, leaving 9 bases between them.